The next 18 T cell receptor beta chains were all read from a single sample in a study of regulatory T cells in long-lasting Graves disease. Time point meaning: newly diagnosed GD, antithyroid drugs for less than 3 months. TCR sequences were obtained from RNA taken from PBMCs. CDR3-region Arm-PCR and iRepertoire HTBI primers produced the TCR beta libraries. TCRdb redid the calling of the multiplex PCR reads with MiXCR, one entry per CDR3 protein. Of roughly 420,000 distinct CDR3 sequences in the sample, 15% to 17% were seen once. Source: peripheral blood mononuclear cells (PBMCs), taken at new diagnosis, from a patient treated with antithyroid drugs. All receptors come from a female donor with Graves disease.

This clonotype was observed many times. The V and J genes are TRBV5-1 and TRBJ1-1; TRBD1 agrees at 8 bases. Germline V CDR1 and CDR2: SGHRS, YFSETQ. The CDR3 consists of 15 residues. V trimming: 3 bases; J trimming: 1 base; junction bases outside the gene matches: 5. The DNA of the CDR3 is TGCGCCAGCAGCTCAGGGGGCTACGGGAACACTGAAGCTTTCTTT. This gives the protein CASSSGGYGNTEAFF. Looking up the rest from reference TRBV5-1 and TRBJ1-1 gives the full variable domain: KAGVTQTPRYLIKTRGQQVTLSCSPISGHRSVSWYQQTPGQGLQFLFEYFSETQRNKGNFPGRFSGRQFSNSRSEMNVSTLELGDSALYLCASSSGGYGNTEAFFGQGTRLTVV.

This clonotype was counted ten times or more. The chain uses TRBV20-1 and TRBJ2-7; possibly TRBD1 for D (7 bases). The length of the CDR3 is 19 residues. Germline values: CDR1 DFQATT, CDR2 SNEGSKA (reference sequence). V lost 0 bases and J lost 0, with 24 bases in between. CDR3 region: CSARDPGQRPSGRSYEQYF. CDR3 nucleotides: TGCAGTGCTAGAGATCCGGGACAGAGACCAAGCGGGCGCTCCTACGAGCAGTACTTC.

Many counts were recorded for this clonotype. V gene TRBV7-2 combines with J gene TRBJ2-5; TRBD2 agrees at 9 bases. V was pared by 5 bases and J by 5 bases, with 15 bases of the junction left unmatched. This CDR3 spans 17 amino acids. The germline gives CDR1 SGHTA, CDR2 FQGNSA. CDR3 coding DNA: TGTGCCAGCAGCAGCACCTTCTCGCGGGGGGGCGGGGAGACCCAGTACTTC. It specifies CASSSTFSRGGGETQYF.

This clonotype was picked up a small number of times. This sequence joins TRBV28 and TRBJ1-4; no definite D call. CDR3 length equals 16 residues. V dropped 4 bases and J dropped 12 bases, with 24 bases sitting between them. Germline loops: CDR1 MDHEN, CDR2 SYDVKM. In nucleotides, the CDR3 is TGTGCCAGCAGTTATCGTCTCGGACGGCGGATTGCGGAACTGTTTTTT. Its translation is CASSYRLGRRIAELFF.

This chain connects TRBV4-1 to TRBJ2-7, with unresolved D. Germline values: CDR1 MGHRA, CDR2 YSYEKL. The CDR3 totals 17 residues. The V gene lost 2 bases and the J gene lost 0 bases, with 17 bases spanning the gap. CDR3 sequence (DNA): TGCGCCAGCAGCCAACGCCACCCGCCGGCAGTCTCCTACGAGCAGTACTTC. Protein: CASSQRHPPAVSYEQYF.

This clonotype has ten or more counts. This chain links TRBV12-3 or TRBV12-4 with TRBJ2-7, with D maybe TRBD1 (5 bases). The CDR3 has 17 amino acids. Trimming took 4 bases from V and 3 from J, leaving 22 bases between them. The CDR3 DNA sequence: TGTGCCAGCAGTTCGGGTACTTGGCAGGGCAATTTCTACGAGCAGTACTTC. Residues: CASSSGTWQGNFYEQYF.

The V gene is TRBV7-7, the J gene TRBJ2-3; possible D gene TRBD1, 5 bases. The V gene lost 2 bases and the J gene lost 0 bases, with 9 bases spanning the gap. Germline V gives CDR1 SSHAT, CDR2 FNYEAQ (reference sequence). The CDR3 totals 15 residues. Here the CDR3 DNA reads TGTGCCAGCAGCTTACAGGGAACAAGCACAGATACGCAGTATTTT. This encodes CASSLQGTSTDTQYF.

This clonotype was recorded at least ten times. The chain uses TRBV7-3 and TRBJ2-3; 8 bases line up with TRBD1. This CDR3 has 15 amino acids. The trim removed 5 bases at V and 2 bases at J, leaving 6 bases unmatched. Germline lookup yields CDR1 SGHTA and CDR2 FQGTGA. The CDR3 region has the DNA TGTGCCAGCAGCCCCACAGGGGGAGACACAGATACGCAGTATTTT. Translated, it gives CASSPTGGDTDTQYF.

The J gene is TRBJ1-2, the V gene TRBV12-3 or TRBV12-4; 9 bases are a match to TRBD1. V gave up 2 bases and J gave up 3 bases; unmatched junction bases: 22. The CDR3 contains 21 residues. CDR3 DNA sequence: TGTGCCAGCAGTTTACCCCTTGGGACAGGGTCCGAACGAGGAGTTGACTATGGCTACACCTTC. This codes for CASSLPLGTGSERGVDYGYTF.

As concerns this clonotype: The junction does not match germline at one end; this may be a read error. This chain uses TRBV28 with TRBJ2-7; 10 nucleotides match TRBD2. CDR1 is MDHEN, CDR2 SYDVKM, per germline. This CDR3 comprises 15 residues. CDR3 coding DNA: TGTGCCAACAGTTTATTTCTAGCGGGGGCGTACGAGCAGTACTTC. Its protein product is CANSLFLAGAYEQYF. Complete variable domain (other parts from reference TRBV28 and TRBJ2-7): DVKVTQSSRYLVKRTGEKVFLECVQDMDHENMFWYRQDPGLGLRLIYFSYDVKMKEKGDIPEGYSVSREKKERFSLILESASTNQTSMYLCANSLFLAGAYEQYFGPGTRLTVT.

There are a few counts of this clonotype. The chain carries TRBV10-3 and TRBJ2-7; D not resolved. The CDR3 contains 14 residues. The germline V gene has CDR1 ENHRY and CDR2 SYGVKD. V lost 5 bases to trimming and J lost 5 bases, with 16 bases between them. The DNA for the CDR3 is TGTGCCATCAGTCTAGGAAAGACCGAGGACGAGCAGTACTTC. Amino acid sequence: CAISLGKTEDEQYF.

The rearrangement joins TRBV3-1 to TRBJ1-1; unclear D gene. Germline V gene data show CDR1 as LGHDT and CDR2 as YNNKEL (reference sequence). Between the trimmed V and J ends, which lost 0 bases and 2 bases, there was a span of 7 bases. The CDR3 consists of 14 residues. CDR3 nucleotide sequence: TGTGCCAGCAGCCAAGAGGCAGCTAACACTGAAGCTTTCTTT. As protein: CASSQEAANTEAFF.

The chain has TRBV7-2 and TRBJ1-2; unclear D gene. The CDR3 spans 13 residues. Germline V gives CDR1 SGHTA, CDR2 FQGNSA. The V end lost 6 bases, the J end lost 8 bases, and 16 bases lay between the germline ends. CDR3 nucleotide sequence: TGTGCCAGCAGACCGACTAAGACGGGCGGCTACACCTTC. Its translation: CASRPTKTGGYTF.

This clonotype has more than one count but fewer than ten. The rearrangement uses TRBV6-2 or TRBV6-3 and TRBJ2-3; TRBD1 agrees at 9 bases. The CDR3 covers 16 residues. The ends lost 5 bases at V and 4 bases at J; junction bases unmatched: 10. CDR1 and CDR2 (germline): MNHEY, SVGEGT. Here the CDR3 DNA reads TGTGCCAGCAGTGATCAGGGGACAGGGTCGCCAGATACGCAGTATTTT. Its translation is CASSDQGTGSPDTQYF.

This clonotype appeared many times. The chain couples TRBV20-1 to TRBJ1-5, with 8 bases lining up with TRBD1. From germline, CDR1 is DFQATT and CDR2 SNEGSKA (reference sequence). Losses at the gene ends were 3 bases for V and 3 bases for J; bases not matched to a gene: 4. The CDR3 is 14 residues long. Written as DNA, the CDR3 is TGCAGTGCTAGTTCAGGGGGCGTCAATCAGCCCCAGCATTTT. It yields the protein CSASSGGVNQPQHF.

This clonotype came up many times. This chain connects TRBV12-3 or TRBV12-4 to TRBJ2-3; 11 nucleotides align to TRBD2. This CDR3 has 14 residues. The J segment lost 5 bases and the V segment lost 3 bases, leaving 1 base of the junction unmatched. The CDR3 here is CASSFTSGGDTQYF. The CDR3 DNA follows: TGTGCCAGCAGTTTCACTAGCGGGGGAGATACGCAGTATTTT.

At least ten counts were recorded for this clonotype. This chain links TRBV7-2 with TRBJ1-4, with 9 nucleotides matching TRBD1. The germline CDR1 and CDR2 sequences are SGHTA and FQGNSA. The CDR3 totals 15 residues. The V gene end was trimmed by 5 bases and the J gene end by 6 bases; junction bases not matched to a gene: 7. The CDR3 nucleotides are TGTGCCAGCAGCCTTAGGGGGACAGGGCATGAAAAACTGTTTTTT. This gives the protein CASSLRGTGHEKLFF.

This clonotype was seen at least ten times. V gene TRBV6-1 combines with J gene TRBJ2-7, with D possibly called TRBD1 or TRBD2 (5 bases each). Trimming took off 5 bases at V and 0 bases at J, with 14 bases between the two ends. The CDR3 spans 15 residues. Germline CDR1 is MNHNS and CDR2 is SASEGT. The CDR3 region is CASSPGRGPSYEQYF. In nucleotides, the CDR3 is TGTGCCAGCAGTCCCGGTCGGGGACCCTCCTACGAGCAGTACTTC.